A selection of T cell receptor beta chains follows, all from one sample in a study of immune evolution from preneoplasia to lung adenocarcinoma. Profiling relied on immunoSEQ multiplex PCR, and the TCRdb table lists in-frame clones only, not all of them. The sample records 2,000 to 2,500 clones, 70% to 80% being singletons. Sequencing was carried out using FFPE minimally invasive lung adenocarcinoma tissue. The receptors were gathered from a person aged 60-79 years with lung adenocarcinoma. Each CDR3 is given with its conserved first and last residue. The D gene is left open where the match is weak. The size entry is marked missing in some rows and otherwise reads once, few, many or a size class.

TRBJ2-2 | once | NA | TRBV27 | TGTGCCAGCAGCCGTACCAACGGCGGCAACACCGGGGAGCTGTTTTTT | CASSRTNGGNTGELFF
TRBJ2-5 | NA | TRBD1 | TRBV28 | TGTGCCAGCAGCCCAGGGGACAGAGAGACCCAGTACTTC | CASSPGDRETQYF
TRBJ1-4 | few | NA | TRBV4-2 | TGTGCCAGCAACCCCTGGGGGGGTTCAAATGAAAAACTGTTTTTT | CASNPWGGSNEKLFF
TRBJ2-1 | NA | TRBD2 | TRBV7-9 | TGTGCCAGCAGAAAACTAGCGGACTCCTACAATGAGCAGTTCTTC | CASRKLADSYNEQFF
TRBJ1-6 | NA | NA | TRBV5-4 | TGTGCCAGCAGCTACGGGACACTTTATTCACCCCTCCACTTT | CASSYGTLYSPLHF
TRBJ2-7 | NA | TRBD1 | TRBV10-3 | TGTGCCATCAGCAAGGGACAGTCCACCTACGAGCAGTACTTC | CAISKGQSTYEQYF
TRBJ2-6 | NA | NA | TRBV9 | TGTGCCAGCAGCGTCCTTGGAGGACTCTCTGGGGCCAACGTCCTGACTTTC | CASSVLGGLSGANVLTF
TRBJ1-6 | NA | NA | TRBV9 | TGTGCCAGCAGCGTATCGAGGTCGGGGGTTAATTCACCCCTCCACTTT | CASSVSRSGVNSPLHF
TRBJ2-7 | NA | TRBD2 | TRBV10-3 | TGTGCCATCAGTGAGGGGACTAGCGGGGTCTACGAGCAGTACTTC | CAISEGTSGVYEQYF
TRBJ1-4 | NA | NA | TRBV12-5 | TGTGCTAGTGGTTTGACTCCTGGTGAAAAACTGTTTTTT | CASGLTPGEKLFF
TRBJ2-1 | NA | TRBD2 | TRBV11-2 | TGTGCCAGCAGCTTAGTCGGACTAGCGATTGAGCAGTTCTTC | CASSLVGLAIEQFF
TRBJ1-5 | NA | NA | TRBV30 | TGTGCCTGCAACCTCGACAGACCCAATCAGCCCCAGCATTTT | CACNLDRPNQPQHF
TRBJ2-7 | few | NA | TRBV30 | TGTGCCTGGAGTGTACCAACCGCTTCCTACGAGCAGTACTTC | CAWSVPTASYEQYF
TRBJ1-5 | NA | NA | TRBV10-3 | TGTGCCACCCAAAGGGCCGAGGGTTATAGCAATCAGCCCCAGCATTTT | CATQRAEGYSNQPQHF
TRBJ2-5 | NA | NA | TRBV11-3 | TGTGCCAGCAGCCCAGGGCCCGGGCCCGTAGAGACCCAGTACTTC | CASSPGPGPVETQYF
TRBJ1-4 | few | NA | TRBV6-5 | TGTGCCAGCAGCGTACAGGGTTTGCTTACTGAAAAACTGTTTTTT | CASSVQGLLTEKLFF
TRBJ2-7 | NA | NA | TRBV11-2 | TGTGCCAGCAGCTTTGGAGGCTCCTACGAGCAGTACTTC | CASSFGGSYEQYF
TRBJ2-2 | NA | TRBD1 | TRBV10-3 | TGTGCCATCAGTGCCCACGGGACAGGGGTGGACACCGGGGAGCTGTTTTTT | CAISAHGTGVDTGELFF
TRBJ2-1 | NA | NA | TRBV5-1 | TGCGCCAGCAGAAATCGGACAGACCCCTACAATGAGCAGTTCTTC | CASRNRTDPYNEQFF
TRBJ1-1 | NA | NA | TRBV28 | TGTGCCAGCAGTTTACCTGGGGACCAGGGGCCCACTGAAGCTTTCTTT | CASSLPGDQGPTEAFF
TRBJ2-1 | NA | NA | TRBV29-1 | TGCAGCGTTGAAGGCTACAATGAGCAGTTCTTC | CSVEGYNEQFF
TRBJ1-5 | NA | NA | TRBV11-2 | TGTGCCAGCAGCTTAAGACCAGGGAGCAATCAGCCCCAGCATTTT | CASSLRPGSNQPQHF
TRBJ2-7 | few | NA | TRBV5-1 | TGCGCCAGCAGCATACAGGGAATCCACGAGCAGTACTTC | CASSIQGIHEQYF
TRBJ2-5 | NA | TRBD2 | TRBV5-1 | TGCGCCAGCAGCTTGGCAAGTGGGATTAGCGGGGGACAGGAGACCCAGTACTTC | CASSLASGISGGQETQYF
TRBJ1-1 | few | NA | TRBV7-7 | TGTGCTAGCAGTTTTTACCGACGAGGGTACACTGAAGCTTTCTTT | CASSFYRRGYTEAFF
TRBJ1-2 | NA | NA | TRBV10-3 | TGTGCCATCAGTGACTACACTCCGGGGGGGTATGGCTACACCTTC | CAISDYTPGGYGYTF
TRBJ1-2 | few | TRBD1 | TRBV27 | TGTGCCAGCAGTTTATCGGGACAGCTTACCAATGGCTACACCTTC | CASSLSGQLTNGYTF
TRBJ2-7 | NA | NA | TRBV6-5 | TGTGCCAGCAGTTACGCGGACAGCACCTACGAGCAGTACTTC | CASSYADSTYEQYF
TRBJ1-1 | once | NA | TRBV7-2 | TGTGCCAGCAGTCGACAGACAGTCATGAACACTGAAGCTTTCTTT | CASSRQTVMNTEAFF
TRBJ2-3 | NA | NA | TRBV7-2 | TGTGCCAGCAGCTTAGCGGGGGCAGATACGCAGTATTTT | CASSLAGADTQYF
TRBJ2-3 | NA | TRBD1 | TRBV12-5 | TGTGCTAGCTGGGACAGCAACACAGATACGCAGTATTTT | CASWDSNTDTQYF
TRBJ1-1 | NA | TRBD1 | TRBV6-5 | TGTGCCAGCAGTTTGCAGGGGGCTACTACTGAAGCTTTCTTT | CASSLQGATTEAFF
TRBJ2-2 | NA | TRBD1 | TRBV28 | TGTGCCAGCGAATCGGGGACAGGGAACACCGGGGAGCTGTTTTTT | CASESGTGNTGELFF
TRBJ1-2 | once | NA | TRBV27 | TGTGCCAGCAGTCCCACGATTAACTATGGCTACACCTTC | CASSPTINYGYTF
TRBJ2-7 | NA | NA | TRBV2 | TGTGCCAGCAGTGAAGAACGGGACCCCTTTTACTTC | CASSEERDPFYF
TRBJ1-1 | few | NA | TRBV7-9 | TGTGCCACCTCTAATCATACTGAAGCTTTCTTT | CATSNHTEAFF
TRBJ1-1 | NA | NA | TRBV7-2 | TGTGCCAGCAGCGCACACGGGCGGCGGATGAACACTGAAGCTTTCTTT | CASSAHGRRMNTEAFF
TRBJ2-3 | NA | NA | TRBV28 | TGTGCCAGCAGTGGGGTGGACAGCACAGATACGCAGTATTTT | CASSGVDSTDTQYF
TRBJ2-1 | NA | TRBD2 | TRBV6-6 | TGTGCCAGCAGCACTAGCGGGGGGGCCTACAATGAGCAGTTCTTC | CASSTSGGAYNEQFF
TRBJ2-3 | NA | NA | TRBV7-9 | TGTGCCAGCAGCCGTGTCGAGGGGCTCGCAGATACGCAGTATTTT | CASSRVEGLADTQYF
TRBJ1-3 | few | NA | TRBV7-2 | TGTGCCAGCAGCTTATGGTTGGGTCAGGGAAACACCATATATTTT | CASSLWLGQGNTIYF
TRBJ2-7 | NA | NA | TRBV6-6 | TGTGCCAGCAGGTTCTCGGCCCCCGTTCAGGAGCAGTACTTC | CASRFSAPVQEQYF
TRBJ2-7 | NA | TRBD1 | TRBV25-1 | TGTGCCAGCAGTCCGGGACAGGGGGTGTACGAGCAGTACTTC | CASSPGQGVYEQYF
TRBJ1-5 | NA | NA | TRBV5-1 | TGCGCCAGCAGCTTGGAGGGGGGCCGAGAACAGCCCCAGCATTTT | CASSLEGGREQPQHF
TRBJ2-2 | NA | NA | TRBV11-2 | TGTGCCAGCAGCCGAACAGGGTCCGGGGAGCTGTTTTTT | CASSRTGSGELFF
TRBJ2-2 | NA | TRBD1 | TRBV6-4 | TGTGCCAGCAGTCTACAGGGGGACACCGGGGAGCTGTTTTTT | CASSLQGDTGELFF
TRBJ1-5 | NA | NA | TRBV29-1 | TGCAGCGTTGTAGTCGCTGATAGCAATCAGCCCCAGCATTTT | CSVVVADSNQPQHF
TRBJ2-3 | NA | NA | TRBV19 | TGTGCCAGTAGTATCCCAGGGCTGGATACGCAGTATTTT | CASSIPGLDTQYF
TRBJ2-2 | NA | NA | TRBV30 | TGTGCCTGGAGCCGGGGCGCCGTGAACACCGGGGAGCTGTTTTTT | CAWSRGAVNTGELFF
TRBJ2-1 | few | NA | TRBV30 | TGTGCCTGGAGGGGGGCCCAGTACAATGAGCAGTTCTTC | CAWRGAQYNEQFF
TRBJ2-2 | NA | TRBD2 | TRBV18 | TGTGCCAGCTCATCCTCTAGCGGGGGGCTGAACACCGGGGAGCTGTTTTTT | CASSSSSGGLNTGELFF
TRBJ2-1 | NA | TRBD1 | TRBV6-5 | TGTGCCAGCAGTTCCCGGGACAGGGACTACAATGAGCAGTTCTTC | CASSSRDRDYNEQFF